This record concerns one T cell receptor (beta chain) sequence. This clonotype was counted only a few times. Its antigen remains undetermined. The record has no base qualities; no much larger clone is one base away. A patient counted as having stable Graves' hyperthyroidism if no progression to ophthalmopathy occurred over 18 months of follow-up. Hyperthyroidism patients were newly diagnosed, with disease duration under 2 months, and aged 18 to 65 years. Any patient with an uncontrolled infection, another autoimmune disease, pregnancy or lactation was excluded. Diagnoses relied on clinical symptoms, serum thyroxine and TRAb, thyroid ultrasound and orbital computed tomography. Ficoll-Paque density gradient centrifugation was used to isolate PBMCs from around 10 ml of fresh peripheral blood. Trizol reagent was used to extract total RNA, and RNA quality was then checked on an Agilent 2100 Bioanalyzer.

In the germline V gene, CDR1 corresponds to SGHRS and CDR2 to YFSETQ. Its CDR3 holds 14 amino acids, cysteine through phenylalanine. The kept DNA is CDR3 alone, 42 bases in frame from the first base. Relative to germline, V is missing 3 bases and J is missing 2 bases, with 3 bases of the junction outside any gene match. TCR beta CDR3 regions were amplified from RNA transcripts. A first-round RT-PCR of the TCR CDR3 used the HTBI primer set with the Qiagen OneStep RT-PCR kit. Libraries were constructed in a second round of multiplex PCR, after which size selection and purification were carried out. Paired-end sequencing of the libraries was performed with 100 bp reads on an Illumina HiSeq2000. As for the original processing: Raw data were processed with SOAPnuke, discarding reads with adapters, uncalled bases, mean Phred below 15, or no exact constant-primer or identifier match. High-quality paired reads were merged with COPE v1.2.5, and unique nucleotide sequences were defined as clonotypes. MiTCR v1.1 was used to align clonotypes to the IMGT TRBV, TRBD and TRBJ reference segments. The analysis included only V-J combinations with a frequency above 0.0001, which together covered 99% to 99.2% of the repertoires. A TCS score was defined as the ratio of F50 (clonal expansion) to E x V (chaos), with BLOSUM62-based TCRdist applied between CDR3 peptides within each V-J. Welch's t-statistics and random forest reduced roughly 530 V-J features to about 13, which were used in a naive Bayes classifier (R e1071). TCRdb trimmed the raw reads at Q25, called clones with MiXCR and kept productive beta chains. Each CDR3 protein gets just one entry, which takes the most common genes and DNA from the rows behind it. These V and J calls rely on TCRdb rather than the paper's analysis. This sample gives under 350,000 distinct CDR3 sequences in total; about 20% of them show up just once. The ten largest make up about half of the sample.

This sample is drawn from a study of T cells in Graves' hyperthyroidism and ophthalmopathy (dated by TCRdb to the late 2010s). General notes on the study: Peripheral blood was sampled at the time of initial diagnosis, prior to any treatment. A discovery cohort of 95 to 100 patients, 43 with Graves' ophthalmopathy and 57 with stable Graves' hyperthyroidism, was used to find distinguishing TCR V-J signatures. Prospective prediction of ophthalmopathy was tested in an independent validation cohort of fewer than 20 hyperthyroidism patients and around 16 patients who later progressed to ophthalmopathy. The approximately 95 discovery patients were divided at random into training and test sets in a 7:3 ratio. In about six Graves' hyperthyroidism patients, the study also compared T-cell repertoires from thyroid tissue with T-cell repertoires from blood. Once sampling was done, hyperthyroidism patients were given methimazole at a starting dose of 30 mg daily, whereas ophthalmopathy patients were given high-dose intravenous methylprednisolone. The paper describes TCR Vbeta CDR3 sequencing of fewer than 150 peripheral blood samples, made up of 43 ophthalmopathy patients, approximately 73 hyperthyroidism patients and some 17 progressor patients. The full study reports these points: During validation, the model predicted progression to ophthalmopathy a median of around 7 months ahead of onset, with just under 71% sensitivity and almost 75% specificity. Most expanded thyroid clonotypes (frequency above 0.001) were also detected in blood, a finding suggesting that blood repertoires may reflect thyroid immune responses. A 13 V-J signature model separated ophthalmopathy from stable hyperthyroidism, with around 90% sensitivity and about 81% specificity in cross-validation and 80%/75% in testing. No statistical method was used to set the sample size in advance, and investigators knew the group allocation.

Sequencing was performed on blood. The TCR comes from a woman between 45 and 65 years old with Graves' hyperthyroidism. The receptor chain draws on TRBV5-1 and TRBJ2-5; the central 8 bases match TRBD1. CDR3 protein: CASSYRGAQETQYF. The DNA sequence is TGCGCCAGCAGCTACAGGGGGGCGCAAGAGACCCAGTACTTC.